These 19 T cell receptor beta chains were sequenced from one sample in a study of cytomegalovirus exposure and HLA in healthy donors. PCR employed 60 Vbeta and 13 Jbeta primers. TCRdb keeps only in-frame clones here, not all; method: immunoSEQ multiplex PCR. The repertoire table contains over 200,000 clones. The sequenced material came from PBMCs. These receptors were obtained from a woman aged 30 to 39 in good health and CMV-seropositive.

This chain links TRBV28 with TRBJ1-3; tentative D call: TRBD1 (5 bases). Germline V CDR1 and CDR2: MDHEN, SYDVKM. The CDR3 runs 15 residues. The V gene lost 5 bases and the J gene lost 0 bases, with 11 bases spanning the gap. The CDR3 region is CASSGGDLSGNTIYF. In DNA, the CDR3 is TGTGCCAGCAGTGGAGGGGACCTCTCTGGAAACACCATATATTTT.

V is TRBV11-2 and J is TRBJ1-2, with TRBD1 identical over 7 bases. Germline-derived CDR1 and CDR2 are SGHAT and FQNNGV. CDR3 length: 13 amino acids. V dropped 5 bases and J dropped 4; count of bases not matched to a gene: 4. The chain's CDR3 is CASSRQGSYGYTF. CDR3 bases: TGTGCCAGCAGCCGACAGGGTAGCTATGGCTACACCTTC. The entire variable domain, with the rest obtained from reference TRBV11-2 and TRBJ1-2, is as follows: EAGVAQSPRYKIIEKRQSVAFWCNPISGHATLYWYQQILGQGPKLLIQFQNNGVVDDSQLPKDRFSAERLKGVDSTLKIQPAKLEDSAVYLCASSRQGSYGYTFGSGTRLTVV.

Concerning this clone: Relative to the germline gene, one junction end is altered; a read error may explain this. The rearrangement links TRBV15 to TRBJ1-1; TRBD1 might be the D (6 bases). Germline CDR1 LNHNV, CDR2 YYDKDF (reference sequence). There are 14 residues in the CDR3. CDR3 nucleotide sequence: TGTGCCACCAACAGAGGGGGGCTCACTATGGGAGCTTTCTTT. As protein: CATNRGGLTMGAFF.

V and J are TRBV5-5 and TRBJ1-5, with 7 bases matching TRBD1. Trimming removed 5 bases from V and 0 bases from J; junction bases left unmatched: 5. Germline V CDR1 and CDR2: SGHKS, YYEKEE (reference sequence). This CDR3 is 15 amino acids long. CDR3 in DNA: TGTGCCAGCAGTTCGACAGGGAATAGCAATCAGCCCCAGCATTTT. Amino acid sequence: CASSSTGNSNQPQHF.

V is TRBV5-1 and J is TRBJ2-7, with D perhaps matching TRBD1 (5 bases). This CDR3 spans 13 amino acids. The V and J ends lost 1 base and 5 bases respectively, with 10 bases between them. CDR1 is SGHRS and CDR2 is YFSETQ in the germline V gene. The CDR3 coding sequence is TGCGCCAGCAGCTTGCCCAGGGTCCACGAGCAGTACTTC. It yields the protein CASSLPRVHEQYF.

The rearrangement uses TRBV7-9 and TRBJ2-2; TRBD2 matches 9 bases. The CDR3 runs to 16 residues. Germline-derived CDR1 and CDR2 are SEHNR and FQNEAQ (reference sequence). J gave up 7 bases and V 2 bases, and 8 bases lay outside the gene matches. CDR3 protein: CASSLRGTSLVGELFF. CDR3 nucleotide sequence: TGTGCCAGCAGCTTACGTGGGACTAGCCTAGTCGGGGAGCTGTTTTTT.

The J gene is TRBJ1-5, the V gene TRBV28; 7 nucleotides agree with TRBD1. The length of the CDR3 is 14 residues. Germline V CDR1 and CDR2: MDHEN, SYDVKM. With V trimmed by 6 bases and J by 4 bases, 6 bases remained unmatched. This chain's CDR3 is CASSRGTENQPQHF. In DNA form, the CDR3 reads TGTGCCAGCAGCCGTGGGACAGAAAATCAGCCCCAGCATTTT.

The rearrangement links TRBV5-4 to TRBJ2-7; possibly TRBD1 for D (5 bases). CDR1 and CDR2 from the germline V gene are SGHNT and YYREEE (reference sequence). The ends were cut back, 2 bases at V and 6 bases at J, with 30 bases in the middle. This CDR3 contains 19 residues. In DNA form, the CDR3 reads TGTGCCAGCAGCTTTTCCAGGGATCGGTTTCCCTCCCTCTTTGGCGAGCAGTACTTC. Translating gives CASSFSRDRFPSLFGEQYF. Looking up the rest from reference TRBV5-4 and TRBJ2-7 gives the full variable domain: ETGVTQSPTHLIKTRGQQVTLRCSSQSGHNTVSWYQQALGQGPQFIFQYYREEENGRGNFPPRFSGLQFPNYSSELNVNALELDDSALYLCASSFSRDRFPSLFGEQYFGPGTRLTVT.

J is TRBJ1-3 and V is TRBV5-4; 7 nucleotides align to TRBD1. The J segment lost 7 bases and the V segment lost 4 bases, leaving 14 bases of the junction unmatched. Germline V gives CDR1 SGHNT, CDR2 YYREEE (reference sequence). The CDR3 covers 16 residues. CDR3 amino acids: CASSLGGLVQGNTIYF. Here the CDR3 DNA reads TGTGCCAGCAGCCTGGGGGGGCTTGTACAGGGGAACACCATATATTTT. The full variable domain, its missing parts supplied by reference TRBV5-4 and TRBJ1-3, is ETGVTQSPTHLIKTRGQQVTLRCSSQSGHNTVSWYQQALGQGPQFIFQYYREEENGRGNFPPRFSGLQFPNYSSELNVNALELDDSALYLCASSLGGLVQGNTIYFGEGSWLTVV.

The V call is TRBV18, the J call TRBJ2-1; the match to TRBD2 covers 11 bases. The length of the CDR3 is 15 residues. With 2 bases clipped from V and 9 bases from J, the junction kept 6 bases outside the gene matches. Looked up from germline, CDR1 is KGHSH and CDR2 is LQKENI. Here the CDR3 reads CASSPTSGRSGEQFF. The CDR3 DNA reads as TGTGCCAGCTCACCAACTAGCGGGAGATCAGGTGAGCAGTTCTTC.

The chain combines TRBV11-2 with TRBJ1-2, with 12 positions matching TRBD1. CDR1 is SGHAT, CDR2 FQNNGV, per germline. J lost 3 bases, V lost 7 bases, and 6 bases had no gene match. This CDR3 comprises 15 residues. CDR3 in amino acids: CASTPGTGGDYGYTF. CDR3 coding DNA: TGTGCCAGCACCCCAGGGACAGGGGGCGACTATGGCTACACCTTC.

The rearrangement uses TRBV19 and TRBJ1-4; maybe TRBD1 (6 bases). CDR1 and CDR2 from the germline V gene are LNHDA and SQIVND (reference sequence). The V end lost 4 bases, the J end lost 6 bases, and 12 bases lay between the germline ends. This CDR3 contains 14 residues. Here the CDR3 reads CASSSGSGDEKLFF. The CDR3 DNA follows: TGTGCCAGTAGTAGTGGTTCAGGGGATGAAAAACTGTTTTTT.

The chain couples TRBV6-5 to TRBJ1-5; D is unclear. V lost 3 bases and J lost 5, with 11 bases in between. The CDR3 consists of 14 residues. From germline, CDR1 is MNHEY and CDR2 SVGAGI. CDR3 nucleotides: TGTGCCAGCAGTTATCGAGGGAGGGATCAGCCCCAGCATTTT. It translates to CASSYRGRDQPQHF.

The rearrangement links TRBV29-1 to TRBJ2-4, with D tentatively TRBD1 (6 bases). Trimming cost V 5 bases and J 0 bases, with 29 bases left between them. Germline V gene lookup returns CDR1 SQVTM and CDR2 ANQGSEA. The CDR3 has 20 residues. CDR3 residues: CSVRENDDRLYSLAKNIQYF. The CDR3 DNA follows: TGCAGCGTTCGAGAGAACGACGACAGGCTATACTCTCTAGCCAAAAACATTCAGTACTTC. The full variable domain, in which reference TRBV29-1 and TRBJ2-4 provide the parts outside the CDR3, is SAVISQKPSRDICQRGTSLTIQCQVDSQVTMMFWYRQQPGQSLTLIATANQGSEATYESGFVIDKFPISRPNLTFSTLTVSNMSPEDSSIYLCSVRENDDRLYSLAKNIQYFGAGTRLSVL.

The chain links TRBV28 to TRBJ2-2; 10 nucleotides align to TRBD1. The CDR3 has 15 residues. V lost 6 bases, J lost 7 bases, and 8 bases stayed unmatched. Germline V CDR1 and CDR2: MDHEN, SYDVKM. The CDR3 region is CASRTDRGRNGELFF. The CDR3 DNA follows: TGTGCCAGCAGGACCGACAGGGGGCGTAACGGGGAGCTGTTTTTT. The full variable domain, its missing parts supplied by reference TRBV28 and TRBJ2-2, is DVKVTQSSRYLVKRTGEKVFLECVQDMDHENMFWYRQDPGLGLRLIYFSYDVKMKEKGDIPEGYSVSREKKERFSLILESASTNQTSMYLCASRTDRGRNGELFFGEGSRLTVL.

The rearrangement links TRBV7-9 to TRBJ2-7; TRBD2 agrees at 11 bases. This CDR3 comprises 14 residues. Germline trimming cut 5 bases from V and 2 bases from J; bases unmatched to any gene: 2. CDR1 and CDR2 (germline): SEHNR, FQNEAQ (reference sequence). DNA of the CDR3: TGTGCCAGCAGCGCTAGCGGGGGGACCTACGAGCAGTACTTC. It yields the protein CASSASGGTYEQYF.

This chain connects TRBV27 to TRBJ1-5, with a weak D call TRBD1 (6 bases). Germline values: CDR1 MNHEY, CDR2 SMNVEV (reference sequence). Trimming shortened V by 6 bases and J by 6 bases, and 15 bases separated the two germline ends. CDR3 length: 14 amino acids. The CDR3 DNA reads TGTGCCAGCAGGCCGAGGGGGTTGGCTCAGCCCCAGCATTTT. This sequence encodes CASRPRGLAQPQHF.

This chain connects TRBV2 to TRBJ2-7; D uncertain. The V gene lost 7 bases and the J gene lost 1 base, with 8 bases spanning the gap. This CDR3 has 12 residues. Germline CDR1 reads SNHLY; CDR2 reads FYNNEI. CDR3: CASNGRSYEQYF. The CDR3, as DNA: TGTGCCAGCAATGGCAGGTCCTACGAGCAGTACTTC.

Points on this clone: This specimen includes other DNA sequences encoding the same CDR3. The chain carries TRBV18 and TRBJ1-1; unclear D gene. Per the germline V gene, CDR1 is KGHSH and CDR2 is LQKENI. With 3 bases removed from V and 0 bases from J, the gap between germline ends came to 5 bases. The CDR3 sequence is 13 residues long. The CDR3 nucleotides read TGTGCCAGCTCACCGACTGTGAACACTGAAGCTTTCTTT. This sequence encodes CASSPTVNTEAFF.